Listed here are 15 T cell receptor beta chains from one sample, sequenced in a study of T-cell memory formation after mild COVID-19. TCRdb passed the 5' RACE reads through MiXCR, listing each CDR3 protein once. Among about 290,000 distinct CDR3 sequences, more than 15% were seen once, and the ten largest hold 22%. The source material was PBMCs or a T cell subset sorted from them (not recorded which). Receptors originate from a man younger than 35 who had mild COVID-19 (a few samples of this study predate the infection). Cell type and time point are not known.

The table lists this clonotype with a few counts. V is TRBV10-3 and J is TRBJ2-2; D is possibly TRBD2 (7 bases). Between the trimmed V and J ends, which lost 0 bases and 4 bases, there was a span of 12 bases. The CDR3 runs to 16 residues. The germline gives CDR1 ENHRY, CDR2 SYGVKD. CDR3 loop: CAISESPGGGTGELFF. CDR3 nucleotides: TGTGCCATCAGTGAGTCGCCGGGGGGCGGCACCGGGGAGCTGTTTTTT.

This chain connects TRBV7-2 to TRBJ1-5; unclear D gene. The CDR3 is 14 residues long. Trimming removed 3 bases from V and 4 bases from J, with 10 bases in between. The germline CDR1 and CDR2 sequences are SGHTA and FQGNSA. The CDR3 DNA is TGTGCCAGCAGCTTCTCAGTCGGGAATCAGCCCCAGCATTTT. It encodes CASSFSVGNQPQHF.

Only a few counts were recorded for this clonotype. This chain uses TRBV7-9 with TRBJ2-3; 7 bases are shared with TRBD1. The CDR3 is made up of 15 amino acids. CDR1 and CDR2 from the germline V gene are SEHNR and FQNEAQ (reference sequence). Trimming took 3 bases from V and 4 from J; bases not matched to a gene: 7. CDR3 in DNA: TGTGCCAGCAGCTTCACCGGGACAGTTGCAGATACGCAGTATTTT. It codes for CASSFTGTVADTQYF.

This clonotype appeared a few times. J is TRBJ1-2 and V is TRBV6-2 or TRBV6-3, with 9 bases aligning to TRBD1. There are 13 residues in the CDR3. V lost 8 bases and J lost 6; bases outside the gene matches: 7. The germline V gene encodes CDR1 MNHEY and CDR2 SVGEGT. CDR3 nucleotides: TGTGCCAGCGGTACAGGGGGCCTAAATGGCTACACCTTC. It specifies CASGTGGLNGYTF.

The sample holds a few counts of this clonotype. V gene TRBV7-9 combines with J gene TRBJ2-7, with 7 nucleotides matching TRBD1. V dropped 5 bases and J dropped 6; count of bases not matched to a gene: 13. CDR1 is SEHNR and CDR2 is FQNEAQ in the germline V gene (reference sequence). CDR3 length equals 15 residues. Here the CDR3 DNA reads TGTGCCAGCAGCACCGACAGGGAAGCCCTCGGCGAGCAGTACGTC. Translating it yields CASSTDREALGEQYV.

This clonotype was counted at least ten times. The CDR3 sequence is CASSPLRTASYEQYF. The DNA of the CDR3 is TGTGCCAGCAGTCCGCTAAGGACAGCCTCCTACGAGCAGTACTTC. V gene TRBV12-3 or TRBV12-4 combines with J gene TRBJ2-7; weak D call: TRBD1 (6 bases). Trimming took off 5 bases at V and 0 bases at J, with 14 bases between the two ends. The CDR3 runs 15 residues.

The CDR3 region has the DNA TGTGCCAGCAGCCCCCCCGGTGAGGGAACCTACGAGCAGTACTTC. Protein sequence: CASSPPGEGTYEQYF. The rearrangement links TRBV28 to TRBJ2-7; D perhaps matches TRBD2 (5 bases). CDR3 size: 15 residues. V was pared by 6 bases and J by 2 bases, with 17 bases between. The germline CDR1 and CDR2 sequences are MDHEN and SYDVKM.

Here the CDR3 DNA reads TGCAGCGTTGAGGGGGACGGCTACACCTTC. Protein product: CSVEGDGYTF. The V and J genes are TRBV29-1 and TRBJ1-2, with D perhaps matching TRBD1 (5 bases). From germline, CDR1 is SQVTM and CDR2 ANQGSEA. The CDR3 spans 10 residues. The V end lost 3 bases, the J end lost 8 bases, and 7 bases lay between the germline ends. Combining the CDR3 with reference TRBV29-1 and TRBJ1-2 gives the whole variable domain SAVISQKPSRDICQRGTSLTIQCQVDSQVTMMFWYRQQPGQSLTLIATANQGSEATYESGFVIDKFPISRPNLTFSTLTVSNMSPEDSSIYLCSVEGDGYTFGSGTRLTVV.

Many counts were recorded for this clonotype. V is TRBV6-2 or TRBV6-3 and J is TRBJ2-1; tentatively, D is TRBD2 (5 bases). Looked up from germline, CDR1 is MNHEY and CDR2 is SVGEGT. This CDR3 is 14 amino acids long. V dropped 0 bases and J dropped 4 bases, with 7 bases sitting between them. The CDR3 region has the DNA TGTGCCAGCAGTTACTCGAAGCGGTACAATGAGCAGTTCTTC. This codes for CASSYSKRYNEQFF.

This clonotype was seen only a few times. The genes are TRBV5-1 and TRBJ1-6, with D possibly matching TRBD1 (6 bases). The CDR3 is made up of 16 amino acids. The V end was cut by 0 bases, the J end by 8 bases, with 15 bases between. Germline-derived CDR1 and CDR2 are SGHRS and YFSETQ. The CDR3 DNA follows: TGCGCCAGCAGCTTGGGTGGCAGGGGCTCCGATTCACCCCTCCACTTT. It is translated as CASSLGGRGSDSPLHF. Supplemented by reference TRBV5-1 and TRBJ1-6, the full variable domain reads KAGVTQTPRYLIKTRGQQVTLSCSPISGHRSVSWYQQTPGQGLQFLFEYFSETQRNKGNFPGRFSGRQFSNSRSEMNVSTLELGDSALYLCASSLGGRGSDSPLHFGNGTRLTVT.

This chain links TRBV6-6 with TRBJ2-1, with 12 bases identical to TRBD2. CDR3 length equals 14 residues. V lost 2 bases and J lost 9; bases outside the gene matches: 2. Germline loops: CDR1 MNHNY, CDR2 SVGAGI (reference sequence). In DNA, the CDR3 is TGTGCCAGCAGTTACGGACTAGCGGGGTTTGAGCAGTTCTTC. Protein sequence: CASSYGLAGFEQFF.

There are a few counts of this clonotype. V is TRBV4-1 and J is TRBJ2-6; D not certain. Germline V gives CDR1 MGHRA, CDR2 YSYEKL. V lost 10 bases and J 3 bases, leaving 10 bases between the germline ends. This CDR3 contains 13 residues. The CDR3 DNA reads as TGCGCCACTGCTGGGGTTGGGGCCAACGTCCTGACTTTC. It specifies CATAGVGANVLTF.

The J gene is TRBJ2-1, the V gene TRBV6-5; D remains unclear. The CDR3 consists of 14 residues. Trimming removed 6 bases at V and 8 bases at J, with 17 bases between. Germline V gives CDR1 MNHEY, CDR2 SVGAGI. CDR3 protein: CASSYLVGSDEQFF. CDR3 bases: TGTGCCAGCAGCTATCTAGTGGGCTCCGATGAGCAGTTCTTC.

V gene TRBV28 combines with J gene TRBJ2-4; 9 bases are shared with TRBD2. The CDR3 is made up of 17 amino acids. J gave up 0 bases and V 7 bases, and 10 bases lay outside the gene matches. Germline CDR1 MDHEN, CDR2 SYDVKM. The CDR3 sequence is CASNLAGARGAKNIQYF. CDR3 DNA sequence: TGTGCCAGCAACTTAGCGGGGGCGAGGGGAGCCAAAAACATTCAGTACTTC. The whole variable domain, remainder taken from reference TRBV28 and TRBJ2-4, is DVKVTQSSRYLVKRTGEKVFLECVQDMDHENMFWYRQDPGLGLRLIYFSYDVKMKEKGDIPEGYSVSREKKERFSLILESASTNQTSMYLCASNLAGARGAKNIQYFGAGTRLSVL.

This clonotype turned up a few times. The rearrangement links TRBV4-1 to TRBJ1-5; 9 bases are shared with TRBD1. Germline V CDR1 and CDR2: MGHRA, YSYEKL. J gave up 1 base and V 0 bases, and 4 bases lay outside the gene matches. This CDR3 has 17 amino acids. The DNA of the CDR3 is TGCGCCAGCAGCCAAGATCCGGGACAGGGAAGCAATCAGCCCCAGCATTTT. Its protein is CASSQDPGQGSNQPQHF.